Included here is one T cell receptor (beta chain) sequence, with context. This clonotype came up a few times. It lacks a known antigen. No qualities accompany the bases; no much larger clone lies one base away. The data were taken from a study of identical twins (dated by TCRdb to 2016 to 2018). Describing the broader study: TCR alpha and beta repertoires from monozygotic twins, unrelated adults of various ages and cord blood were deep-sequenced to test whether fetal clonotypes persist. To rule out contamination, the twin experiments were replicated at different times with different library preparation protocols. General findings and caveats noted by the study authors: Abundant cord blood beta clonotypes carried fewer insertions; young adult naive repertoires showed a weaker similar trend, while memory repertoires showed none. Zero-insertion analyses could be partly confounded by invariant T cells such as MAIT and iNKT, though diverse VJ usage argued against such confounding for most clonotypes. In monozygotic twins, out-of-frame TCR alpha sharing was systematically underestimated by recombination models, although the models agreed with sharing between unrelated individuals. Because the same donors could not be followed over many years, conclusions were based on cross-sectional statistical analysis. In beta out-of-frame sequences, excess twin sharing was weaker, because having fewer shared sequences lowered the signal-to-noise ratio. Compared with coincidental sharing between unrelated individuals, an excess of low generation-probability sequences was observed among out-of-frame TCR alpha sequences shared between twins.

Library preparation used 5' RACE. Sequencing was performed on an Illumina HiSeq 2000. A universal primer binding site was introduced by template switching, and a unique molecular identifier was present in the final cDNA, enabling accurate counting of TCR cDNA molecules. Specific primers in the conserved constant-segment region were used to synthesize first-strand cDNA for the TCR alpha and beta chains. To control for contamination, each cDNA library was double barcoded with a SMART-Mk sample barcode plus Illumina barcodes. TruSeq adapter sequences, together with Illumina sample barcodes, were added in two successive PCR steps. TCR alpha and beta cDNA libraries were sequenced on the Illumina HiSeq platform with custom primers. The published analysis was carried out like this. MiGEC was used to process raw reads and extract unique molecular identifiers, and MiXCR was used to find CDR3 positions. Recombination models were inferred per individual with the repgenHMM and IGoR tools using an EM algorithm. The analysis of shared clonotypes was done with the tcR package in R, with sharing normalized by the product of cloneset sizes. To study raw recombination without the effects of thymic and clonal selection, out-of-frame nonproductive sequences were analyzed. TCRdb passed the public sequencing reads through fastp at Q25 and MiXCR, retaining productive beta sequences. Rows with one shared CDR3 protein collapse into an entry with the most common genes and DNA. These V and J calls originate from TCRdb's pipeline instead of the authors' own analysis. The sample records 400,000 to 500,000 distinct CDR3 sequences, approximately 15% of which are singletons. Of the sample, 0.95% to 1% falls within the top ten clones.

Every donor was a healthy Caucasian. The twin cohort consisted of three pairs of female monozygotic twins, all aged about 18 to 30 years. Positive isolation kits from Invitrogen were used to isolate CD4+ and CD8+ T cell populations. The CDR3, from cysteine to phenylalanine, totals 12 residues. Of the read, only the CDR3 DNA is kept; its 36 bases are in frame from base 1. V sheds 6 bases and J sheds 3 bases, leaving 8 bases between their ends. Sequences MNHEY (CDR1) and SVGAGI (CDR2) are obtained from the germline V gene. This same sample was also taken into another study, of yellow fever vaccine responses in identical twins. The second study also describes: According to the authors, the vaccine-induced T cell response in identical twins seemed to be partly convergent and partly specific to each individual. The study precisely tracked vaccine-responding T cell clones in identical twins.

The clonotype originates from a woman aged 18-29 years in good health. The specimen sequenced was CD4+ T cells sorted from blood. The chain is encoded by TRBV6-5 joined to TRBJ2-5; the D region may be TRBD1 or TRBD2, each matching 5 bases equally. The CDR3 is CASSRDEETQYF. The DNA sequence follows: TGTGCCAGCAGCCGGGACGAAGAGACCCAGTACTTC.